This paragraph covers one T cell receptor beta chain sequence. This sample was taken from a study of spatial heterogeneity in lung cancer. Study summary: Mean representation of each unique TCR and UMI combination in the raw reads exceeded 9.5 occurrences.

The presence of a unique molecular identifier marked each TCR cDNA molecule. TCRdb fed the 5' RACE reads into MiXCR, producing one record per CDR3 protein. The sample consists of around 19,000 distinct CDR3 sequences, about a fifth of them appearing once. The CDR3 runs to 15 residues. Trimming left V 1 base short and J 0 bases short, with 10 bases between. CDR1 is SQVTM and CDR2 is ANQGSEA in the germline V gene. Time point in this sample: sample taken at primary tumor resection. No cells were sorted before sequencing. The whole RNA sequenced was extracted from tumor, nontumor lung or frozen PBMC. This TCR came from a male donor with early-stage non-small cell lung cancer. This chain uses TRBV29-1 with TRBJ2-1; D gene ambiguous. Sequencing used PBMCs, obtained at surgery. Written as DNA, the CDR3 is TGCAGCGTTGAAGGTGCCGCAAGCTCCTACAATGAGCAGTTCTTC. This gives the protein CSVEGAASSYNEQFF.